The rows below give T cell receptor beta chains drawn from one sample of a study of blood T cell repertoires in COVID-19. The assay was immunoSEQ multiplex PCR, and TCRdb's table has in-frame clones only and misses some. The sample records approximately 200,000 clones, about 80% being singletons. Source material: PBMCs or T cells enriched from blood (not recorded which). These receptors were obtained from a man aged 35 to 55 who had recovered from COVID-19. The CDR3 runs from the conserved cysteine through the conserved F or W. D genes are given only for firm matches. Clone size appears in some rows only: once, few, many, or a class for an expanded clone.

>15|TRBV11-3|TRBJ2-1|NA|NA
CASSLEAGTGEEQFF
TGTGCCAGCAGCTTAGAAGCCGGCACCGGGGAGGAGCAGTTCTTC
>15|TRBV2|TRBJ1-1|NA|NA
CASSEEGQRGTEAFF
TGTGCCAGCAGTGAAGAAGGACAGAGGGGCACTGAAGCTTTCTTT
>16|TRBV6-2/TRBV6-3|TRBJ2-3|TRBD2|NA
CASSYQGLVVPDTQYF
TGTGCCAGCAGTTATCAGGGACTAGTGGTCCCAGATACGCAGTATTTT
>13|TRBV13|TRBJ2-7|TRBD2|NA
CASTSGGPQEQYF
TGTGCCAGCACTAGCGGGGGGCCTCAAGAGCAGTACTTC
>15|TRBV19|TRBJ1-1|TRBD1|NA
CASRDRGLMNTEAFF
TGTGCCAGCCGGGACAGGGGCCTCATGAACACTGAAGCTTTCTTT
>14|TRBV13|TRBJ2-7|TRBD1|once
CASSLDRGFYEQYF
TGTGCCAGCAGCTTGGACAGGGGATTCTACGAGCAGTACTTC
>14|TRBV11-1|TRBJ2-7|TRBD1|NA
CASSLGGQGYEQYF
TGTGCCAGCAGCTTAGGAGGACAGGGCTACGAGCAGTACTTC
>16|TRBV27|TRBJ2-3|TRBD2|NA
CASSIGLAGSTDTQYF
TGTGCCAGCAGTATAGGACTAGCGGGGTCCACAGATACGCAGTATTTT
>15|TRBV19|TRBJ1-4|TRBD1|NA
CASSIGDRVYEKLFF
TGTGCCAGTAGTATAGGGGACAGGGTATATGAAAAACTGTTTTTT
>15|TRBV2|TRBJ2-1|TRBD2|NA
CASSALAVLYNEQFF
TGTGCCAGCAGCGCTCTAGCGGTCCTATACAATGAGCAGTTCTTC
>13|TRBV10-3|TRBJ1-1|NA|once
CAISEGGDTEAFF
TGTGCCATCAGTGAAGGAGGGGACACTGAAGCTTTCTTT
>15|TRBV6-2/TRBV6-3|TRBJ1-2|TRBD1|NA
CASSYSGQGISGYTF
TGTGCCAGCAGTTACTCTGGACAGGGAATATCTGGCTACACCTTC
>14|TRBV9|TRBJ2-1|TRBD2|NA
CASSVGGGDNEQFF
TGTGCCAGCAGCGTGGGCGGGGGGGACAATGAGCAGTTCTTC
>14|TRBV7-2|TRBJ1-1|TRBD1|NA
CASSLTGAPTEAFF
TGTGCCAGCAGCTTGACAGGGGCGCCTACTGAAGCTTTCTTT
>14|TRBV5-4|TRBJ2-5|NA|NA
CASSLESGKETQYF
TGTGCCAGCAGCTTGGAGTCAGGAAAAGAGACCCAGTACTTC
>14|TRBV15|TRBJ2-5|TRBD2|NA
CATSKYRGGETQYF
TGTGCCACCAGCAAATACCGGGGGGGTGAGACCCAGTACTTC
>16|TRBV6-5|TRBJ1-6|NA|NA
CASSSVKGRENSPLHF
TGTGCCAGCAGTTCAGTAAAAGGTCGGGAAAATTCACCCCTCCACTTT
>15|TRBV15|TRBJ1-5|TRBD1|NA
CATSREGQGNQPQHF
TGTGCCACCAGCCGGGAGGGACAGGGGAATCAGCCCCAGCATTTT
>12|TRBV24-1|TRBJ1-2|NA|once
CATSDRGGGYTF
TGTGCCACCAGTGATCGAGGGGGTGGCTACACCTTC
>14|TRBV5-6|TRBJ2-3|NA|NA
CASSLQQGTDTQYF
TGTGCCAGCAGCTTGCAGCAGGGGACAGATACGCAGTATTTT
>14|TRBV6-2/TRBV6-3|TRBJ2-7|TRBD1|NA
CASSPGTEPYEQYF
TGTGCCAGCAGTCCCGGGACAGAGCCCTACGAGCAGTACTTC
>20|TRBV7-2|TRBJ1-1|NA|NA
CASSLAPVVSSFAINTEAFF
TGTGCCAGCAGCTTAGCGCCTGTAGTTTCCTCCTTTGCTATAAACACTGAAGCTTTCTTT
>17|TRBV12-5|TRBJ1-5|NA|few
CASGLGTEAYSNQPQHF
TGTGCTAGTGGTTTGGGGACAGAGGCTTATAGCAATCAGCCCCAGCATTTT
>13|TRBV27|TRBJ1-3|TRBD1|NA
CASSPYRGGTIYF
TGTGCCAGCAGTCCGTACAGGGGAGGCACCATATATTTT
>18|TRBV11-2|TRBJ1-2|NA|NA
CASSLGPGREKTNYGYTF
TGTGCCAGCAGCTTAGGACCCGGCAGGGAAAAGACTAACTATGGCTACACCTTC
>13|TRBV7-9|TRBJ1-1|NA|NA
CASSFYEGTEAFF
TGTGCCAGCAGCTTTTACGAGGGAACTGAAGCTTTCTTT
>13|TRBV2|TRBJ1-2|TRBD1|NA
CASRQGANYGYTF
TGTGCCAGCAGACAGGGGGCGAACTATGGCTACACCTTC
>13|TRBV19|TRBJ2-1|NA|NA
CASSIVAVNEQFF
TGTGCCAGTAGTATAGTGGCGGTTAATGAGCAGTTCTTC
>14|TRBV2|TRBJ2-3|TRBD2|NA
CASRAGVPTDTQYF
TGTGCCAGCAGAGCGGGGGTGCCCACAGATACGCAGTATTTT
>14|TRBV19|TRBJ1-2|NA|NA
CASSEGLARIGYTF
TGTGCCAGTAGTGAGGGATTGGCGAGGATTGGCTACACCTTC
>12|TRBV6-5|TRBJ2-7|NA|NA
CASKGELYEQYF
TGTGCCAGCAAGGGGGAACTCTACGAGCAGTACTTC
>13|TRBV6-5|TRBJ1-2|NA|NA
CASSAQGSDGYTF
TGTGCCAGCAGCGCGCAGGGTTCGGATGGCTACACCTTC
>15|TRBV4-1|TRBJ1-2|TRBD1|NA
CASSQEKQGGYGYTF
TGCGCCAGCAGCCAAGAGAAACAGGGGGGGTATGGCTACACCTTC
>15|TRBV5-5|TRBJ1-1|TRBD1|NA
CASSSRLDRVFEAFF
TGTGCCAGCAGTTCGAGGCTTGACAGGGTCTTTGAAGCTTTCTTT
>16|TRBV19|TRBJ1-2|NA|NA
CASSPSPSHLNYGYTF
TGTGCCAGTAGCCCTTCTCCGAGCCACCTTAACTATGGCTACACCTTC
>13|TRBV29-1|TRBJ1-1|TRBD1|few
CSARDRGFTEAFF
TGCAGCGCTCGGGACAGGGGGTTCACTGAAGCTTTCTTT
>15|TRBV18|TRBJ1-5|NA|NA
CASSDTGISSQPQHF
TGTGCCAGCTCAGATACAGGTATCTCAAGTCAGCCCCAGCATTTT
>13|TRBV9|TRBJ2-3|NA|NA
CASSDGSGDTQYF
TGTGCCAGCAGCGACGGGTCGGGGGATACGCAGTATTTT
>14|TRBV10-2|TRBJ2-7|TRBD1|few
CASSGTGSINEQYF
TGCGCCAGCAGTGGGACAGGGTCAATCAACGAGCAGTACTTC
>16|TRBV4-3|TRBJ2-1|TRBD2|NA
CASSQGSGGAVNEQFF
TGCGCCAGCAGCCAAGGGAGCGGGGGGGCCGTCAATGAGCAGTTCTTC
>16|TRBV4-1|TRBJ1-2|TRBD1|few
CASSQRQGALDYGYTF
TGCGCCAGCAGCCAGAGACAGGGGGCGCTTGACTATGGCTACACCTTC
>17|TRBV7-9|TRBJ1-6|NA|NA
CASSSPGGHNSNSPLHF
TGTGCCAGCAGCTCACCGGGGGGACACAACTCTAATTCACCCCTCCACTTT
>18|TRBV18|TRBJ2-3|TRBD1|NA
CASSPTGQGDRGTDTQYF
TGTGCCAGCTCACCTACGGGACAGGGGGATCGCGGCACAGATACGCAGTATTTT
>12|TRBV19|TRBJ2-3|NA|NA
CASSPYPDTQYF
TGTGCCAGTAGTCCCTACCCAGATACGCAGTATTTT
>16|TRBV5-1|TRBJ2-2|NA|few
CASSGGTVANTGELFF
TGCGCCAGCAGCGGAGGGACGGTGGCGAACACCGGGGAGCTGTTTTTT
>12|TRBV19|TRBJ2-5|NA|once
CASSIAGQRQYF
TGTGCCAGTAGTATTGCGGGGCAGCGGCAGTACTTC
>11|TRBV10-3|TRBJ1-2|NA|NA
CAISGSYGYTF
TGTGCCATCAGTGGGAGCTATGGCTACACCTTC
>16|TRBV18|TRBJ1-1|NA|NA
CASSSRVIGSDTEAFF
TGTGCCAGCTCATCCAGGGTAATCGGGTCGGACACTGAAGCTTTCTTT
>13|TRBV19|TRBJ1-1|NA|NA
CASLGRGGTEAFF
TGTGCCAGCCTAGGGAGGGGAGGCACTGAAGCTTTCTTT
>16|TRBV3-1/TRBV3-2|TRBJ2-5|NA|NA
CASSLPGGPLQETQYF
TGTGCCAGCAGCCTTCCCGGGGGGCCTCTCCAAGAGACCCAGTACTTC
>14|TRBV5-6|TRBJ1-1|TRBD1|NA
CASSLSFGTGQAFF
TGTGCCAGCAGCTTGTCTTTTGGGACAGGGCAAGCTTTCTTT